The following is a T cell receptor beta chain sequence with its context. Antigen specificity is unknown. Per the germline V gene, CDR1 is LGHNA and CDR2 is YSLEER. The CDR3 spans 16 residues. V trimming: 8 bases; J trimming: 6 bases; junction bases outside the gene matches: 9. Unique molecular identifiers were built into the TCR beta cDNA libraries. TCRdb reprocessed the PCR reads via MiXCR and lists one record per CDR3 protein. The table records roughly 400,000 distinct CDR3 sequences, 30% to 40% of them present only once. This sample is part of a study of post-analysis software for immune sequencing data. Whole-study context: The patients showed relapsing-remitting, secondary progressive and progressive-relapsing multiple sclerosis courses. Study results and limitations: F measure showed strong co-clustering of same-batch samples. Roughly 5 TRBV segments, TRBV5-6, TRBV5-1 and TRBV20-1 among them, were found more frequent in patients than controls.

The receptor comes from a girl aged 2 to 10 with multiple sclerosis. This rearrangement joins TRBV4-3 to TRBJ2-2; 13 bases fit TRBD2. Sequencing input: blood. The CDR3 DNA follows: TGCGCCAGCCGCCCAGGGACTAGCGGGATCCCCGGGGAGCTGTTTTTT. Protein sequence: CASRPGTSGIPGELFF.